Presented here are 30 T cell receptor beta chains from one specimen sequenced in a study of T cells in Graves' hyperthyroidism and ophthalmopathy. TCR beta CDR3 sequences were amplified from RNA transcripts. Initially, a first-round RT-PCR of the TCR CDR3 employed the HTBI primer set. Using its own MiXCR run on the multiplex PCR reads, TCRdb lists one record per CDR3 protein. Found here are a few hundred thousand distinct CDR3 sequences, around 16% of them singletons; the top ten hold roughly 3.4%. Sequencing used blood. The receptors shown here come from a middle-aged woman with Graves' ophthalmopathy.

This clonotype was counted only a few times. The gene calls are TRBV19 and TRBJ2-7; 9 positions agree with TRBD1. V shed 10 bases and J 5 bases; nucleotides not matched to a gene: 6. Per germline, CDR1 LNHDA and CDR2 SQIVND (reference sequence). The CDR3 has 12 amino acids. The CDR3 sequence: CATGTGPHEQYF. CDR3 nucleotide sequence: TGTGCCACCGGGACAGGGCCGCACGAGCAGTACTTC.

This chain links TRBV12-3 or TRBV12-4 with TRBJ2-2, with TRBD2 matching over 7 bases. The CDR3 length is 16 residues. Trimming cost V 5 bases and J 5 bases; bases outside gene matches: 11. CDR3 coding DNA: TGTGCCAGCAGTCCCTTAGGGAGGGCCCGGACCGGGGAGCTGTTTTTT. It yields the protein CASSPLGRARTGELFF.

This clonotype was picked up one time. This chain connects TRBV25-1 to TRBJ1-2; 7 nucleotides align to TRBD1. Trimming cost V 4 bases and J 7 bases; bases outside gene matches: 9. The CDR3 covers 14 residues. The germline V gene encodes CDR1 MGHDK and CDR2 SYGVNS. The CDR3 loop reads CASSVNLQGGGYTF. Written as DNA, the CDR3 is TGTGCCAGCAGTGTCAACCTCCAGGGGGGTGGCTACACCTTC.

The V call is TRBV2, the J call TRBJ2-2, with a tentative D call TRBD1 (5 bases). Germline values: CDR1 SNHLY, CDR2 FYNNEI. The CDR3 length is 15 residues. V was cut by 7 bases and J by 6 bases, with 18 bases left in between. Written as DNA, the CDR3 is TGTGCCAGCAAGGGAACAGGTTATTTCCCCGGGGAGCTGTTTTTT. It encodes CASKGTGYFPGELFF.

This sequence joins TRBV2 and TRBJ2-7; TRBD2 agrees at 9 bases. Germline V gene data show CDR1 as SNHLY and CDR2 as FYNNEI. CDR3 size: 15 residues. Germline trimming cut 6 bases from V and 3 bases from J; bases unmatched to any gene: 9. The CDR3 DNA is TGTGCCAGCAGCCCCCCCGTAGCGGGAGACTACGAGCAGTACTTC. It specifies CASSPPVAGDYEQYF.

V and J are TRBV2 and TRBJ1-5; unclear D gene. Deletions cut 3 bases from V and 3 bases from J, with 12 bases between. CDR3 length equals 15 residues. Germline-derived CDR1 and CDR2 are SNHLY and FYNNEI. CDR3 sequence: CASSDVGRNNQPQHF. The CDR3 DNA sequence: TGTGCCAGCAGTGATGTCGGCCGCAACAATCAGCCCCAGCATTTT. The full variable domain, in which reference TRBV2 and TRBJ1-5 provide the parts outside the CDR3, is EPEVTQTPSHQVTQMGQEVILRCVPISNHLYFYWYRQILGQKVEFLVSFYNNEISEKSEIFDDQFSVERPDGSNFTLKIRSTKLEDSAMYFCASSDVGRNNQPQHFGDGTRLSIL.

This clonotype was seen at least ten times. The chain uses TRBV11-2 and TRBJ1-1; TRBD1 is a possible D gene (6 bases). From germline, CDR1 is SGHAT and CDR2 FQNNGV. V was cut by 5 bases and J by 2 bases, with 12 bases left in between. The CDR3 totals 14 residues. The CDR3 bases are TGTGCCAGCAGCGGACAGACTTCAAACACTGAAGCTTTCTTT. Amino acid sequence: CASSGQTSNTEAFF.

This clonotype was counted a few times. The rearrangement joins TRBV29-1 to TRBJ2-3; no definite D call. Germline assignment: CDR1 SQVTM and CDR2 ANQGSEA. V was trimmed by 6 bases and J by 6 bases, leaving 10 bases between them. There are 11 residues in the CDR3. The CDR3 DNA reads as TGCAGCGTGATAAACTTGGATACGCAGTATTTT. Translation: CSVINLDTQYF.

The CDR3 spells CASSLSTGTYSNQPQHF. The CDR3 DNA follows: TGTGCCAGCAGCTTATCCACAGGGACTTATAGCAATCAGCCCCAGCATTTT. The chain joins TRBV7-9 to TRBJ1-5, with D possibly matching TRBD1 (6 bases). The CDR3 is 17 amino acids. In germline, CDR1 is SEHNR, CDR2 FQNEAQ (reference sequence). The ends were cut back, 2 bases at V and 0 bases at J, with 14 bases in the middle.

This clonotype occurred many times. The DNA of the CDR3 is TGTGCCAGCAGTTTCGGTAGCGGGATCTGGGGCGAGCAGTACTTC. This codes for CASSFGSGIWGEQYF. The rearrangement uses TRBV12-3 or TRBV12-4 and TRBJ2-7; the match to TRBD2 covers 8 bases. V trimming: 3 bases; J trimming: 6 bases; junction bases outside the gene matches: 10. This CDR3 has 15 residues.

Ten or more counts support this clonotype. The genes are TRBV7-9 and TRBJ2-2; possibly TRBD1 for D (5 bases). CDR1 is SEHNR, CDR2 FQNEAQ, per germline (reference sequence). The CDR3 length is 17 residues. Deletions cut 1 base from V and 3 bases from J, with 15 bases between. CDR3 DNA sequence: TGTGCCAGCAGCTTAGGAAGGATTCAGGGCGACACCGGGGAGCTGTTTTTT. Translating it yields CASSLGRIQGDTGELFF.

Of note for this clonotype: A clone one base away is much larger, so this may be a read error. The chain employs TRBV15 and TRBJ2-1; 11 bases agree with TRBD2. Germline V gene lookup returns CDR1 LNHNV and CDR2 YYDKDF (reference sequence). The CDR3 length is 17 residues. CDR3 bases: TGTGCCACCAGGAATAGCGGGAGGGCCCGCTCCCACAATGAGCAGTTCTTC. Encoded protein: CATRNSGRARSHNEQFF.

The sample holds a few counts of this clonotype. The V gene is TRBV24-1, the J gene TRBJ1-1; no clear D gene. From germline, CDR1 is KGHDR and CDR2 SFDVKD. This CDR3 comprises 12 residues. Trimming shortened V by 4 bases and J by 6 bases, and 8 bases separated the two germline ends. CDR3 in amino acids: CATSDLNSEAFF. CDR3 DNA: TGTGCCACCAGTGACCTTAACTCTGAAGCTTTCTTT.

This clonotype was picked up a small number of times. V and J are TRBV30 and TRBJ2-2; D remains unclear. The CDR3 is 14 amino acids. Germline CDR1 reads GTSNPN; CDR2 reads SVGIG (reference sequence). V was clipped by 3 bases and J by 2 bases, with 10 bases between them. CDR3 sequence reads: CAWRWGSNTGELFF. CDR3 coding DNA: TGTGCCTGGAGGTGGGGTAGCAACACCGGGGAGCTGTTTTTT.

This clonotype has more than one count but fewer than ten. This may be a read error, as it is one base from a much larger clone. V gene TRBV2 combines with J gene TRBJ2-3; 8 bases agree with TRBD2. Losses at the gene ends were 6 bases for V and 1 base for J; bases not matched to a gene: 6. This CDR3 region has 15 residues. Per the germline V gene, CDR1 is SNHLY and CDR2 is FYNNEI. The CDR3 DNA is TGTGCCAGCAGCCGGGAGGGCCGATGCACAGATACGCAGTATTTT. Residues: CASSREGRCTDTQYF.

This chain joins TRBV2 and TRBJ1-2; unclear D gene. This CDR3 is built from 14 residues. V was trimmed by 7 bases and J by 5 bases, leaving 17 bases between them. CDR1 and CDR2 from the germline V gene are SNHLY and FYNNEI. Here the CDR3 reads CASKVSEPGYGYTF. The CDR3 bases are TGTGCCAGCAAGGTCAGCGAACCAGGATATGGCTACACCTTC.

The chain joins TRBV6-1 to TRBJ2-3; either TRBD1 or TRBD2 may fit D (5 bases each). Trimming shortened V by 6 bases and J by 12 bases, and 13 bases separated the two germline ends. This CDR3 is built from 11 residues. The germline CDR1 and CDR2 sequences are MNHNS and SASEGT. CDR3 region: CASSPGTPQYF. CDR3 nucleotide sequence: TGTGCCAGCAGCCCAGGGACCCCACAGTATTTT.

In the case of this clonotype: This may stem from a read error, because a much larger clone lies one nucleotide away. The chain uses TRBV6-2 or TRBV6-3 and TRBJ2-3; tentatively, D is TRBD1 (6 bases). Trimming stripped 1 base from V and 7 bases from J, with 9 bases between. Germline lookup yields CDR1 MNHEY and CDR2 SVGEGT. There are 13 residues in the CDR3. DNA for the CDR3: TGTGCCAGCAGTTACTTAGGGGGAAATACGCAGTATTTT. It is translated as CASSYLGGNTQYF.

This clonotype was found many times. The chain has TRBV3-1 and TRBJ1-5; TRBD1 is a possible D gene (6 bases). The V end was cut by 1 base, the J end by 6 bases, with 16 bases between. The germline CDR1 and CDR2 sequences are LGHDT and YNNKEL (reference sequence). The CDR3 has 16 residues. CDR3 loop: CASSQGGGERSQPQHF. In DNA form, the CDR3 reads TGTGCCAGCAGCCAAGGAGGGGGGGAACGAAGTCAGCCCCAGCATTTT.

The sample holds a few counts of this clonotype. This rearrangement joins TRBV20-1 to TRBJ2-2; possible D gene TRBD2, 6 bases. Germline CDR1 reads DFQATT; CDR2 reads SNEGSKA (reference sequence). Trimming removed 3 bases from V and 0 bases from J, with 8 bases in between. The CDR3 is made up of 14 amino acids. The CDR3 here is CSARWGANTGELFF. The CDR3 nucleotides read TGCAGTGCTAGGTGGGGGGCGAACACCGGGGAGCTGTTTTTT.

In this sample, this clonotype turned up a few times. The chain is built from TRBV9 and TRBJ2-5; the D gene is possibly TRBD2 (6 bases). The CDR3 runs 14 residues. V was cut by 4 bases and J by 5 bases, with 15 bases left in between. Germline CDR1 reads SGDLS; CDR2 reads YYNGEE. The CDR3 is CASSPTSTGETQYF. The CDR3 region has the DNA TGTGCCAGCAGCCCCACTAGCACGGGGGAGACCCAGTACTTC.

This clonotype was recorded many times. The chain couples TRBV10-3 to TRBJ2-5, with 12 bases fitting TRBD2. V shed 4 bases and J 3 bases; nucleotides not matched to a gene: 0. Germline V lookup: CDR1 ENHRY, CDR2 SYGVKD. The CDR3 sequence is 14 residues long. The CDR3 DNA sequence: TGTGCCATCAGTGGGACTAGCGGGGAAGAGACCCAGTACTTC. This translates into CAISGTSGEETQYF.

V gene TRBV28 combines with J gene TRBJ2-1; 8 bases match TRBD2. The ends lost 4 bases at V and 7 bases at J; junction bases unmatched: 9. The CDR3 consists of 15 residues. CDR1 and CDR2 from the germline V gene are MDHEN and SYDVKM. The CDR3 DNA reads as TGTGCCAGCAGTTACGGAAGCGGGGGCGTTAATGAGCAGTTCTTC. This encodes CASSYGSGGVNEQFF.

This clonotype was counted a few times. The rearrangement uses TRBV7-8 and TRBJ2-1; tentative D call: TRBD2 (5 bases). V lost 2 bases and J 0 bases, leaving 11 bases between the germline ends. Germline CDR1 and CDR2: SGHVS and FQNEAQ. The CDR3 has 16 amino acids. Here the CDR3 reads CASSLTIGSSYNEQFF. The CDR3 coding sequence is TGTGCCAGCAGCTTAACTATTGGGAGCTCCTACAATGAGCAGTTCTTC.

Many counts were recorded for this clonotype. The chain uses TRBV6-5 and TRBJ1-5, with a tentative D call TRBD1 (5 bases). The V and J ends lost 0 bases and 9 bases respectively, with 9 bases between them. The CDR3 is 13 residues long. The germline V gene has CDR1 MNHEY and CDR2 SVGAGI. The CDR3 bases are TGTGCCAGCAGTTACTCCTCGGGGGGGCCCCAGCATTTT. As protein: CASSYSSGGPQHF.

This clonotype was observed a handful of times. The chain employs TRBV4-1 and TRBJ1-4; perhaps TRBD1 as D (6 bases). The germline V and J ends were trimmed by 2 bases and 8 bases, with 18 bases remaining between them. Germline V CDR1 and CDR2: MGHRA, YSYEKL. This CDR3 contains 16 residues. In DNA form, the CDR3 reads TGCGCCAGCAGCCAAATGGGTGGGACACCAGGCGAAAAACTGTTTTTT. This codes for CASSQMGGTPGEKLFF.

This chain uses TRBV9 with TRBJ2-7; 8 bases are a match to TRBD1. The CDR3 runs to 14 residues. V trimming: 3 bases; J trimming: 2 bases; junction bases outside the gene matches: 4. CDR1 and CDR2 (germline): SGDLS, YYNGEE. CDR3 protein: CASSATTGAYEQYF. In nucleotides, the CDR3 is TGTGCCAGCAGCGCAACGACAGGGGCCTACGAGCAGTACTTC.

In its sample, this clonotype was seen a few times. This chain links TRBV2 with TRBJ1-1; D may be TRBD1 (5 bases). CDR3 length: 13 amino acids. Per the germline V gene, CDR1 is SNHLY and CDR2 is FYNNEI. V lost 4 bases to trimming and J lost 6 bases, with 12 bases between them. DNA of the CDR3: TGTGCCAGCAGTGGGACCCAGGGTTCTGAAGCTTTCTTT. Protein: CASSGTQGSEAFF.

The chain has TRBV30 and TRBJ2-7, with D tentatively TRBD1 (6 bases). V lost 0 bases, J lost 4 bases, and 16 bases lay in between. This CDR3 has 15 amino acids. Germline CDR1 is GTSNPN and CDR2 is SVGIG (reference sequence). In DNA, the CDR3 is TGTGCCTGGAGTGTAAGGGGGACGGGGTCGTACGAGCAGTACTTC. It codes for CAWSVRGTGSYEQYF. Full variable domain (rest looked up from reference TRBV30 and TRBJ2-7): SQTIHQWPATLVQPVGSPLSLECTVEGTSNPNLYWYRQAAGRGLQLLFYSVGIGQISSEVPQNLSASRPQDRQFILSSKKLLLSDSGFYLCAWSVRGTGSYEQYFGPGTRLTVT.

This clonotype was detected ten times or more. The CDR3 loop is CASSVEGADTQYF. The CDR3, as DNA: TGTGCCAGCAGTGTAGAGGGGGCAGATACGCAGTATTTT. The V call is TRBV2, the J call TRBJ2-3, with TRBD1 as a possible D gene (6 bases). The CDR3 totals 13 residues. The V gene lost 4 bases and the J gene lost 4 bases, with 9 bases spanning the gap. CDR1 is SNHLY, CDR2 FYNNEI, per germline. Looking up the rest from reference TRBV2 and TRBJ2-3 gives the full variable domain: EPEVTQTPSHQVTQMGQEVILRCVPISNHLYFYWYRQILGQKVEFLVSFYNNEISEKSEIFDDQFSVERPDGSNFTLKIRSTKLEDSAMYFCASSVEGADTQYFGPGTRLTVL.